These 15 T cell receptor beta chains were sequenced from one sample in a study of cytomegalovirus exposure and HLA in healthy donors (dated by TCRdb to 2015 to 2018). The library was prepared using the immunoSEQ multiplex PCR assay. The multiplex PCR relied on a mix of 60 forward primers for TCR Vbeta segments and 13 reverse primers for TCR Jbeta segments. Imported from immuneACCESS, the table was reduced by TCRdb to in-frame sequences with V and J called. These copies leave out some clones; in studies compared against another copy, an unresolved V gene accounts for under half, and the cause of the remainder is not known. This sample gives roughly 120,000 clones in total; 65% to 90% of them show up just once. Roughly 12% of the sample is held by the ten biggest clonotypes. Material: PBMCs. These receptors originate from a male donor in good health and CMV-seropositive.

The J gene is TRBJ2-3, the V gene TRBV14; possibly TRBD2 for D (5 bases). From germline, CDR1 is SGHDN and CDR2 FVKESK. V gave up 0 bases and J gave up 5 bases, with 21 bases separating them. This CDR3 contains 18 residues. The CDR3 coding sequence is TGTGCCAGCAGCCAAGATCTGATGTATCGGGATGGAGGAGATACGCAGTATTTT. Its translation is CASSQDLMYRDGGDTQYF.

The J gene is TRBJ1-2, the V gene TRBV28; weak D call: TRBD1 (6 bases). The V gene's germline CDR1 is MDHEN and CDR2 SYDVKM. The CDR3 spans 14 residues. Trimming shortened V by 7 bases and J by 4 bases, and 16 bases separated the two germline ends. The CDR3 nucleotides read TGTGCCAGCAACGAGGCAGGGGTCCTCTATGGCTACACCTTC. Amino acids: CASNEAGVLYGYTF.

The V and J genes are TRBV7-2 and TRBJ2-1; 7 nucleotides agree with TRBD1. CDR1 and CDR2 (germline): SGHTA, FQGNSA. This CDR3 region has 13 residues. J lost 10 bases, V lost 1 base, and 4 bases had no gene match. DNA for the CDR3: TGTGCCAGCAGCTTAGGGGTGACAGGGGAGCAGTTCTTC. Its protein product is CASSLGVTGEQFF. Variable domain in full (rest from reference TRBV7-2 and TRBJ2-1): GAGVSQSPSNKVTEKGKDVELRCDPISGHTALYWYRQSLGQGLEFLIYFQGNSAPDKSGLPSDRFSAERTGGSVSTLTIQRTQQEDSAVYLCASSLGVTGEQFFGPGTRLTVL.

The chain couples TRBV9 to TRBJ1-6, with D tentatively TRBD1 (5 bases). V was trimmed by 0 bases and J by 10 bases, leaving 8 bases between them. The CDR3 consists of 13 residues. CDR1 SGDLS and CDR2 YYNGEE come from the germline V gene. CDR3 coding DNA: TGTGCCAGCAGCGTAGCTACAGGATCACCCCTCCACTTT. Translated: CASSVATGSPLHF. The whole variable domain, filled in from reference TRBV9 and TRBJ1-6, reads DSGVTQTPKHLITATGQRVTLRCSPRSGDLSVYWYQQSLDQGLQFLIQYYNGEERAKGNILERFSAQQFPDLHSELNLSSLELGDSALYFCASSVATGSPLHFGNGTRLTVT.

This chain uses TRBV7-2 with TRBJ2-2; unclear D gene. Trimming pared 1 base from V and 9 bases from J, leaving 6 bases between. CDR3 length: 12 residues. Per the germline V gene, CDR1 is SGHTA and CDR2 is FQGNSA. In DNA form, the CDR3 reads TGTGCCAGCAGCTTAGTTGAGTGGGAGCTGTTTTTT. This sequence encodes CASSLVEWELFF.

The chain links TRBV28 to TRBJ2-2; the D gene is possibly TRBD1 (5 bases). This CDR3 has 14 amino acids. The ends were cut back, 7 bases at V and 0 bases at J, with 9 bases in the middle. Germline V lookup: CDR1 MDHEN, CDR2 SYDVKM. CDR3 sequence (DNA): TGTGCCAGCACCGACAGCGCGAACACCGGGGAGCTGTTTTTT. This sequence encodes CASTDSANTGELFF.

The V call is TRBV7-3, the J call TRBJ2-6, with D unclear. Trimming removed 5 bases at V and 2 bases at J, with 7 bases between. The CDR3 sequence is 14 residues long. Germline CDR1 reads SGHTA; CDR2 reads FQGTGA. The CDR3 region is CASSLEPGANVLTF. The CDR3 DNA reads TGTGCCAGCAGCCTAGAACCTGGGGCCAACGTCCTGACTTTC.

This chain links TRBV7-2 with TRBJ2-7; D might be TRBD2 (6 bases). The V gene's germline CDR1 is SGHTA and CDR2 FQGNSA. There are 14 residues in the CDR3. V was pared by 5 bases and J by 2 bases, with 13 bases between. As DNA, the CDR3 is TGTGCCAGCAGCCAGACTAGTAGTACCTACGAGCAGTACTTC. This gives the protein CASSQTSSTYEQYF. The full variable domain, with the rest looked up from reference TRBV7-2 and TRBJ2-7, is GAGVSQSPSNKVTEKGKDVELRCDPISGHTALYWYRQSLGQGLEFLIYFQGNSAPDKSGLPSDRFSAERTGGSVSTLTIQRTQQEDSAVYLCASSQTSSTYEQYFGPGTRLTVT.

This clone was seen only a few times. V gene TRBV7-9 combines with J gene TRBJ2-3; possibly TRBD2 for D (5 bases). CDR1 and CDR2 from the germline V gene are SEHNR and FQNEAQ (reference sequence). The CDR3 loop spans 15 amino acids. The V end lost 0 bases, the J end lost 5 bases, and 12 bases lay between the germline ends. CDR3 nucleotide sequence: TGTGCCAGCAGCTTAGCGGGTGCGGGCGGAGATACGCAGTATTTT. It codes for CASSLAGAGGDTQYF.

The J gene is TRBJ2-1, the V gene TRBV27, with D perhaps TRBD1 (7 bases). Trimming shortened V by 6 bases and J by 3 bases, and 12 bases separated the two germline ends. The CDR3 covers 14 residues. Germline CDR1 is MNHEY and CDR2 is SMNVEV (reference sequence). CDR3 protein: CASRTRGVYNEQFF. The CDR3 coding sequence is TGTGCCAGCAGGACCAGGGGGGTCTACAATGAGCAGTTCTTC.

The chain couples TRBV7-3 to TRBJ2-1; TRBD2 is a possible D gene (5 bases). Germline-derived CDR1 and CDR2 are SGHTA and FQGTGA. Between the trimmed V and J ends, which lost 5 bases and 9 bases, there was a span of 17 bases. The CDR3 is 14 amino acids. CDR3 coding DNA: TGTGCCAGCAGCGTCGACTTGGGGAGTGCTGAGCAGTTCTTC. It is translated as CASSVDLGSAEQFF.

J is TRBJ1-2 and V is TRBV10-3; 7 bases line up with TRBD1. The germline CDR1 and CDR2 sequences are ENHRY and SYGVKD. The CDR3 has 17 amino acids. V was pared by 0 bases and J by 4 bases, with 11 bases of the junction left unmatched. CDR3 nucleotide sequence: TGTGCCATCAGTGAGTCGACGTTAGACAGGGCGGGCTATGGCTACACCTTC. This codes for CAISESTLDRAGYGYTF.

CDR3 bases: TGTGCCAGCAGCTTAGGGCCCCCGGGGTCTGCCGGGGAGCTGTTTTTT. Translating gives CASSLGPPGSAGELFF. The rearrangement uses TRBV7-2 and TRBJ2-2; possible D gene TRBD2, 5 bases. Germline V lookup: CDR1 SGHTA, CDR2 FQGNSA. CDR3 size: 16 residues. V was cut by 1 base and J by 6 bases, with 15 bases left in between.

Points on this clone: At one of its ends the junction is not consistent with the germline gene, which may arise from a read error. The chain is built from TRBV23-1 and TRBJ1-2; D is unresolved. TRBV23-1 is sorted into the ORF group, with uncertain function. This CDR3 has 16 residues. The CDR3 region is CASRMGCPRLCPTKAF. In DNA, the CDR3 is TGCGCCAGCAGAATGGGCTGCCCAAGACTATGTCCCACTAAAGCCTTC.

The rearrangement links TRBV4-3 to TRBJ2-7; 11 bases agree with TRBD2. Germline CDR1 and CDR2: LGHNA and YSLEER. The CDR3 spans 19 residues. Germline trimming cut 1 base from V and 4 bases from J; bases unmatched to any gene: 15. The CDR3 bases are TGCGCCAGCAGCCAAGTTTTGGGGACTAGCGGAGAGCGAGGGTACGAGCAGTACTTC. Amino acid sequence: CASSQVLGTSGERGYEQYF.